This T cell receptor beta chain came from a study of prognosis after radiotherapy for stage I lung cancer. Two-round multiplex PCR, the amplification method, yielded TCR beta CDR3 from genomic DNA. It was primers specific to each TRBV and TRBJ gene that first-round PCR used. In TCRdb, the multiplex PCR reads were re-called with MiXCR into one record per CDR3 protein. The data hold 24,000 or so distinct CDR3 sequences, with 40% observed a single time. The patient cohort was node-negative on CT and PET/CT, with no prior chemotherapy, radiotherapy or other malignancies. Trimming removed 2 bases at V and 3 bases at J, with 17 bases between. The CDR3 covers 16 residues. Looked up from germline, CDR1 is MRHNA and CDR2 is SNTAGT. This clonotype was recorded at least ten times. Its antigen remains unidentified. Regarding the study as a whole: The number of unique TCR clones went down after stereotactic body radiation therapy, with a median of around 9,500 versus 6,500.

This clonotype was sampled from a donor aged 50 or older with non-small cell lung cancer. The chain couples TRBV6-4 to TRBJ2-7, with D possibly being TRBD2 (6 bases). Sequences were derived from PBMCs, sampled before or after stereotactic body radiation therapy (not recorded which). CDR3 sequence: CASSDEGLFFFYEQYF. CDR3 coding DNA: TGTGCCAGCAGTGACGAGGGACTTTTTTTTTTCTACGAGCAGTACTTC.